The source of this T cell receptor (beta chain) is a study of cytomegalovirus exposure and HLA in healthy donors. As for the study in general: Of several hundred genotyped donors, about 80% grouped in the Caucasian-associated ancestry cluster. Overall study findings and caveats: The study flagged about 160 TCR beta chains as cytomegalovirus-associated. The later analysis indicated that the majority of CMV-associated TCR beta chains appeared HLA-restricted. Highly shared variants forming one cluster were likely a sequencing artifact.

As concerns this clone: The antigen remains unidentified.

It was with 60 Vbeta and 13 Jbeta primers that the PCR ran. Assay: immunoSEQ multiplex PCR; the TCRdb copy retains only in-frame clones and omits some. The sample records about 160,000 clones, about three quarters being singletons. The material sequenced was PBMCs. This clonotype originated in a woman in her twenties or thirties in good health and CMV-seronegative.

Here the CDR3 reads CASKEGNTEAFF. Written as DNA, the CDR3 is TGTGCCAGTAAAGAGGGGAACACTGAAGCTTTCTTT. The chain combines TRBV25-1 with TRBJ1-1; no reliable D call. The CDR3 totals 12 residues. Germline-derived CDR1 and CDR2 are MGHDK and SYGVNS. The V end was cut by 9 bases, the J end by 1 base, with 9 bases between.